Listed here are 17 T cell receptor beta chains from one sample, sequenced in a study of identical twins (dated by TCRdb to the mid-2010s). The library came from 5' RACE. The instrument was an Illumina HiSeq 2000. Starting from the raw public reads, TCRdb applied fastp trimming at Q25, assembled clones with MiXCR and retained in-frame beta chains. Each entry merges the rows of one CDR3 protein and shows their most common DNA and genes. This sample lists about 660,000 distinct CDR3 sequences; 8.6% were detected once. The ten largest clonotypes hold roughly 0.9% of the sample. These data were also reused for a study on yellow fever vaccine responses in identical twins.

The specimen was PBMCs. The receptors stem from a woman aged 18 to 35 in good health.

This clonotype was observed a handful of times. The rearrangement uses TRBV28 and TRBJ2-5; TRBD2 matches at 8 bases. The junction had 2 bases not matched to a gene; V was cut back by 4 bases and J by 1 base. CDR1 MDHEN and CDR2 SYDVKM come from the germline V gene. This CDR3 contains 14 residues. This CDR3 is CASSSGGAQETQYF. CDR3 in DNA: TGTGCCAGCAGTTCCGGGGGGGCCCAAGAGACCCAGTACTTC.

J is TRBJ2-7 and V is TRBV4-1, with D possibly being TRBD2 (5 bases). Germline V lookup: CDR1 MGHRA, CDR2 YSYEKL. This CDR3 has 13 amino acids. V shed 5 bases and J shed 4 bases, with 12 bases lying between them. The DNA of the CDR3 is TGCGCCAGCAGCTCCGACTACTCATACGAGCAGTACTTC. It is translated as CASSSDYSYEQYF.

The sample holds many counts of this clonotype. The rearrangement uses TRBV7-8 and TRBJ2-1, with 11 positions matching TRBD1. CDR1 and CDR2 (germline): SGHVS, FQNEAQ. V lost 5 bases to trimming and J lost 7 bases; unmatched junction nucleotides: 7. This CDR3 has 15 residues. The CDR3 sequence is CASSLGQGAGNEQFF. The CDR3 bases are TGTGCCAGCAGCCTTGGACAGGGGGCGGGAAATGAGCAGTTCTTC.

This clonotype came up a few times. The chain employs TRBV20-1 and TRBJ2-3; TRBD2 matches at 9 bases. The V and J ends lost 4 bases and 6 bases, in that order; junction bases with no gene match: 26. The length of the CDR3 is 20 residues. Looked up from germline, CDR1 is DFQATT and CDR2 is SNEGSKA (reference sequence). The chain's CDR3 is CSATKPSGELHSAEGDTQYF. The CDR3 DNA reads as TGCAGTGCTACCAAACCTAGCGGGGAACTTCATTCCGCCGAGGGGGATACGCAGTATTTT.

A few counts support this clonotype. The rearrangement links TRBV28 to TRBJ1-1; D unclear. The CDR3 extends over 13 amino acids. The V end was cut by 3 bases, the J end by 9 bases, with 14 bases between. The V gene's germline CDR1 is MDHEN and CDR2 SYDVKM. CDR3 sequence reads: CASSFFFGDQAFF. The CDR3 bases are TGTGCCAGCAGTTTCTTCTTCGGGGATCAAGCTTTCTTT. Together with reference TRBV28 and TRBJ1-1, the CDR3 gives the full variable domain: DVKVTQSSRYLVKRTGEKVFLECVQDMDHENMFWYRQDPGLGLRLIYFSYDVKMKEKGDIPEGYSVSREKKERFSLILESASTNQTSMYLCASSFFFGDQAFFGQGTRLTVV.

This clonotype was counted only a few times. The rearrangement uses TRBV2 and TRBJ2-2; possibly TRBD1 for D (6 bases). CDR1 and CDR2 (germline): SNHLY, FYNNEI. The V end was cut by 7 bases, the J end by 5 bases, with 14 bases between. The CDR3 sequence is 14 residues long. The CDR3 coding sequence is TGTGCCAGCAAGACCCGCAGGGGAACCGGGGAGCTGTTTTTT. Translating it yields CASKTRRGTGELFF.

This clonotype was counted between two and nine times. The rearrangement uses TRBV5-5 and TRBJ2-7; 10 positions match TRBD1. Germline V gene data show CDR1 as SGHKS and CDR2 as YYEKEE (reference sequence). V gave up 1 base and J gave up 5 bases; unmatched junction bases: 3. The CDR3 sequence is 14 residues long. CDR3 nucleotide sequence: TGTGCCAGCAGCTTGTTCGGGACAGGGGACGAGCAGTACTTC. This encodes CASSLFGTGDEQYF.

The chain carries TRBV7-2 and TRBJ2-1; TRBD1 agrees at 7 bases. In germline, CDR1 is SGHTA, CDR2 FQGNSA. Losses at the gene ends were 5 bases for V and 3 bases for J; bases not matched to a gene: 7. The CDR3 is made up of 15 amino acids. CDR3 nucleotide sequence: TGTGCCAGCAGCCTCGCCCGACAGGGCTACAATGAGCAGTTCTTC. Translated, it gives CASSLARQGYNEQFF.

The CDR3 region is CASSFTTGSRPSTDTQYF. The CDR3 DNA reads TGTGCCAGCAGTTTTACGACAGGGAGTCGTCCTAGCACAGATACGCAGTATTTT. V usage is TRBV12-3 or TRBV12-4 and J usage is TRBJ2-3; 7 bases are a match to TRBD1. CDR3 size: 18 residues. Trimming removed 3 bases from V and 0 bases from J; junction bases left unmatched: 12.

The sample holds many counts of this clonotype. This chain uses TRBV6-2 or TRBV6-3 with TRBJ2-1; D is uncertain. V was cut by 7 bases and J by 9 bases, with 10 bases left in between. Germline V gives CDR1 MNHEY, CDR2 SVGEGT. The length of the CDR3 is 11 residues. CDR3 sequence (DNA): TGTGCCAGCAATACGGCGCTTGAGCAGTTCTTC. Translation: CASNTALEQFF.

In this sample, this clonotype turned up a few times. In DNA form, the CDR3 reads TGCAGTGCTAGAGGGGATTACGAGCAGTACTTC. This codes for CSARGDYEQYF. The chain employs TRBV20-1 and TRBJ2-7; D gene ambiguous. Trimming cost V 1 base and J 4 bases, with 5 bases left between them. The CDR3 totals 11 residues. Germline values: CDR1 DFQATT, CDR2 SNEGSKA (reference sequence).

This clonotype was picked up many times. The rearrangement joins TRBV12-3 or TRBV12-4 to TRBJ2-1; tentatively, D is TRBD2 (6 bases). CDR3 length: 15 residues. The V gene lost 1 base and the J gene lost 4 bases, with 11 bases spanning the gap. Here the CDR3 DNA reads TGTGCCAGCAGTTTAGAGGGGACTGGTTACAATGAGCAGTTCTTC. It is translated as CASSLEGTGYNEQFF.

The chain joins TRBV3-1 to TRBJ2-3; TRBD1 agrees at 7 bases. Germline V gene sequence: CDR1 LGHDT, CDR2 YNNKEL (reference sequence). The CDR3 is 19 residues long. V dropped 1 base and J dropped 0; count of bases not matched to a gene: 13. The CDR3 spells CASSQAGTVILRSTDTQYF. The CDR3 coding sequence is TGTGCCAGCAGCCAAGCCGGGACAGTAATCCTAAGGAGCACAGATACGCAGTATTTT.

This clonotype was detected a few times. The CDR3: CASSLAGKKGAYEQYF. The CDR3 DNA reads TGTGCCAGCAGCTTAGCGGGTAAAAAAGGCGCCTACGAGCAGTACTTC. This rearrangement joins TRBV11-2 to TRBJ2-7; no firm D call. V lost 1 base and J lost 2, with 15 bases in between. CDR3 length: 16 amino acids. Germline loops: CDR1 SGHAT, CDR2 FQNNGV.

The chain uses TRBV6-2 or TRBV6-3 and TRBJ2-7; D is possibly TRBD1 or TRBD2 (5 bases each). V was cut by 5 bases and J by 5 bases, with 16 bases left in between. The CDR3 length is 14 residues. The germline CDR1 and CDR2 sequences are MNHEY and SVGEGT. The CDR3 nucleotides read TGTGCCAGCAGTCGGGACGGCCTAATGAACGAGCAGTACTTC. Its protein is CASSRDGLMNEQYF.

This clonotype came up a few times. The rearrangement uses TRBV28 and TRBJ2-7; TRBD1 matches at 12 bases. J was trimmed by 4 bases and V by 7 bases; bases with no gene match: 8. This CDR3 has 15 residues. The germline V gene has CDR1 MDHEN and CDR2 SYDVKM. DNA for the CDR3: TGTGCCAGCAAGACCCCGGGACAGGGGGCGTACGAGCAGTACTTC. It specifies CASKTPGQGAYEQYF.

At least ten counts were recorded for this clonotype. At one end the junction does not follow the germline gene, possibly because of a read error. The gene calls are TRBV6-5 and TRBJ2-1; 10 bases align to TRBD2. The CDR3 extends over 18 amino acids. The germline CDR1 and CDR2 sequences are MNHEY and SVGAGI. The CDR3 sequence: CASSYFKGGLAQRGEQFF. The DNA of the CDR3 is TGTGCCAGCAGCTACTTTAAAGGGGGACTAGCGCAAAGGGGTGAGCAGTTCTTC.